The present T cell receptor beta chain was sequenced within a study of T cells in Graves' hyperthyroidism and ophthalmopathy. The study defined stable Graves' hyperthyroidism as no ophthalmopathy progression within 18 months. These patients, aged 18 to 65, had recently diagnosed hyperthyroidism lasting under 2 months. There were TCR beta CDR3 regions amplified from RNA transcripts. Primed by the HTBI set, a first-round RT-PCR was run on the TCR CDR3. TCRdb re-analysed the multiplex PCR reads in MiXCR, keeping a single row per CDR3 protein. The sample records about 840,000 distinct CDR3 sequences, over 35% being singletons. The CDR3 contains 14 residues. Germline V gene data show CDR1 as SGHAT and CDR2 as FQNNGV. Trimming removed 8 bases from V and 7 bases from J; junction bases left unmatched: 11. Regarding the study as a whole: Most clonotypes expanded in the thyroid (above 0.001) were also present in blood.

This clonotype was counted a few times. Its antigen is currently unknown. The clonotype comes from a young man with Graves' hyperthyroidism. The sequenced sample was blood. The J gene is TRBJ1-5, the V gene TRBV11-2, with 7 positions matching TRBD1. The CDR3 DNA is TGTGCCAGCTCACCTGGCAGGGGGGACCAGCCCCAGCATTTT. Its protein is CASSPGRGDQPQHF.